The 27 T cell receptor beta chains given below trace back to one sample, sequenced in a study of T cell responses to AZD1222 COVID-19 vaccine. The protocol was immunoSEQ multiplex PCR, while the TCRdb copy is restricted to in-frame clones and leaves out a portion. Counted here are roughly 100,000 clones, around nine tenths occurring once; the ten biggest clones make up around 2.5%. The source was peripheral blood, collected on day 0 of AZD1222 vaccination. The receptors were sampled from an adult in good health.

This clone has just one count. V usage is TRBV7-9 and J usage is TRBJ2-5, with TRBD1 as a possible D gene (5 bases). Germline CDR1 SEHNR, CDR2 FQNEAQ (reference sequence). The CDR3 sequence is 13 residues long. The V and J ends lost 6 bases and 0 bases respectively, with 8 bases between them. The DNA for the CDR3 is TGTGCCAGCAGGCCAGGGAACCAAGAGACCCAGTACTTC. It is translated as CASRPGNQETQYF.

This chain connects TRBV5-1 to TRBJ1-1; the D gene is possibly TRBD1 (6 bases). Trimming removed 3 bases at V and 2 bases at J, with 11 bases between. The CDR3 is made up of 14 amino acids. Germline V gene sequence: CDR1 SGHRS, CDR2 YFSETQ. As DNA, the CDR3 is TGCGCCAGCAGCTCACAGGGATTAAACACTGAAGCTTTCTTT. Translation gives CASSSQGLNTEAFF.

This clone was detected once. The chain recombines TRBV13 with TRBJ1-2; 7 nucleotides match TRBD1. The germline gives CDR1 PRHDT, CDR2 FYEKMQ (reference sequence). CDR3 length equals 14 residues. After removal of 3 bases from V and 2 bases from J, the junction contained 3 bases not matched to a gene. The chain's CDR3 is CASSLGQINYGYTF. The DNA for the CDR3 is TGTGCCAGCAGCTTGGGACAGATCAACTATGGCTACACCTTC.

This clone was picked up one time. V and J are TRBV5-6 and TRBJ1-2; no reliable D call. Germline loops: CDR1 SGHDT, CDR2 YYEEEE. The CDR3 has 14 residues. Trimming removed 4 bases from V and 6 bases from J, with 16 bases in between. CDR3 sequence: CASSLGWSPDGYTF. The DNA for the CDR3 is TGTGCCAGCAGCCTTGGATGGTCCCCCGATGGCTACACCTTC.

The J gene is TRBJ1-1, the V gene TRBV3-1 (or the pseudogene TRBV3-2), with D possibly being TRBD1 (5 bases). The length of the CDR3 is 14 residues. The V gene's germline CDR1 is LGHDT and CDR2 YNNKEL (reference sequence). Trimming stripped 4 bases from V and 4 bases from J, with 13 bases between. CDR3 coding DNA: TGTGCCAGCAGCCCCCTTGCGGGGGGCACTGAAGCTTTCTTT. This gives the protein CASSPLAGGTEAFF.

The chain combines TRBV11-2 with TRBJ1-3, with 10 bases that match TRBD1. Trimming cost V 5 bases and J 2 bases; bases outside gene matches: 9. CDR3 length: 17 amino acids. Germline V CDR1 and CDR2: SGHAT, FQNNGV. The CDR3 loop reads CASSPTLGTGAGNTIYF. CDR3 nucleotides: TGTGCCAGCAGCCCTACCCTGGGGACAGGGGCTGGAAACACCATATATTTT.

The chain recombines TRBV5-1 with TRBJ2-5, with D perhaps matching TRBD1 (5 bases). Germline CDR1 and CDR2: SGHRS and YFSETQ. V was cut by 2 bases and J by 3 bases, with 11 bases left in between. The length of the CDR3 is 14 residues. As DNA, the CDR3 is TGCGCCAGCAGCTTTGGCCAGGGCGAAGAGACCCAGTACTTC. The encoded protein is CASSFGQGEETQYF.

The chain's CDR3 is CASSPGSNTGELFF. CDR3 sequence (DNA): TGTGCCAGCAGCCCCGGGTCGAACACCGGGGAGCTGTTTTTT. The chain carries TRBV5-6 and TRBJ2-2; no definite D call. The V and J ends lost 4 bases and 0 bases respectively, with 7 bases between them. The length of the CDR3 is 14 residues. Germline V gene lookup returns CDR1 SGHDT and CDR2 YYEEEE.

V is TRBV7-9 and J is TRBJ2-7, with D uncertain. CDR3 length equals 12 residues. V was clipped by 1 base and J by 3 bases, with 4 bases between them. Germline-derived CDR1 and CDR2 are SEHNR and FQNEAQ (reference sequence). The CDR3 DNA follows: TGTGCCAGCAGCTTAGTGAGCTACGAGCAGTACTTC. Residues: CASSLVSYEQYF.

Concerning this clone: The sample contains more than one DNA sequence encoding this CDR3. The gene calls are TRBV12-3 or TRBV12-4 and TRBJ2-1; no reliable D call. The CDR3 loop spans 12 amino acids. V was clipped by 1 base and J by 6 bases, with 4 bases between them. In DNA, the CDR3 is TGTGCCAGCAGTTTAGGGGGCAATGAGCAGTTCTTC. This codes for CASSLGGNEQFF.

The V and J genes are TRBV11-2 and TRBJ1-1; D remains unclear. The CDR3 contains 13 residues. Germline V CDR1 and CDR2: SGHAT, FQNNGV. Trimming pared 5 bases from V and 5 bases from J, leaving 12 bases between. In DNA, the CDR3 is TGTGCCAGCAGCCGCGGGGTCGGGACTGAAGCTTTCTTT. Translation gives CASSRGVGTEAFF.

The chain is built from TRBV6-2 or TRBV6-3 and TRBJ2-5; D not resolved. The germline V gene encodes CDR1 MNHEY and CDR2 SVGEGT. Trimming left V 4 bases short and J 2 bases short, with 11 bases between. This CDR3 spans 14 amino acids. In nucleotides, the CDR3 is TGTGCCAGCAGTTCTTCCGGGCCGCAAGAGACCCAGTACTTC. As protein: CASSSSGPQETQYF.

As regards this clone: The junction departs from germline at one end; a sequencing error may be responsible. The V call is TRBV2, the J call TRBJ2-7; TRBD1 is a possible D gene (6 bases). This CDR3 is built from 11 residues. CDR1 and CDR2 (germline): SNHLY, FYNNEI. The DNA for the CDR3 is TGTGCCAGCAGTAGGGACACTACTCTACCATTC. Its translation is CASSRDTTLPF.

The chain employs TRBV6-7 and TRBJ2-1; D is unresolved. TRBV6-7 is classed as an ORF, of uncertain function. The V and J ends lost 11 bases and 11 bases respectively, with 16 bases between them. The CDR3 runs 11 residues. The chain's CDR3 is CAPHRGRKQFF. CDR3 sequence (DNA): TGTGCCCCCCATCGCGGTCGGAAGCAGTTCTTC.

A few counts support this clone. The CDR3 sequence: CASSESMGAGETQYF. DNA of the CDR3: TGCGCCAGCAGTGAGTCGATGGGGGCGGGAGAGACCCAGTACTTC. The rearrangement joins TRBV10-1 to TRBJ2-5; a weak D match, TRBD1 (6 bases). The CDR3 covers 15 residues. V lost 0 bases, J lost 4 bases, and 12 bases lay in between. Germline V lookup: CDR1 WNHNN, CDR2 SYGVQD (reference sequence).

This chain uses TRBV19 with TRBJ1-1; D remains ambiguous. V was trimmed by 4 bases and J by 1 base, leaving 10 bases between them. This CDR3 is built from 14 residues. CDR1 LNHDA and CDR2 SQIVND come from the germline V gene (reference sequence). CDR3 DNA sequence: TGTGCCAGTAGTACGGATGATCAGAACACTGAAGCTTTCTTT. Translated: CASSTDDQNTEAFF.

The chain joins TRBV6-2 or TRBV6-3 to TRBJ1-2; unclear D gene. Trimming stripped 2 bases from V and 2 bases from J, with 12 bases between. Per germline, CDR1 MNHEY and CDR2 SVGEGT. This CDR3 contains 15 residues. Written as DNA, the CDR3 is TGTGCCAGCAGTTACCCAGAGAGTACAAACTATGGCTACACCTTC. Protein sequence: CASSYPESTNYGYTF.

V gene TRBV7-9 combines with J gene TRBJ1-4; tentatively, D is TRBD1 (5 bases). V lost 2 bases, J lost 3 bases, and 7 bases lay in between. CDR1 SEHNR and CDR2 FQNEAQ come from the germline V gene (reference sequence). This CDR3 contains 14 residues. This CDR3 is CASSLSGSNEKLFF. DNA of the CDR3: TGTGCCAGCAGCTTATCAGGGTCTAATGAAAAACTGTTTTTT.

This clone was seen only a few times. This chain uses TRBV19 with TRBJ2-3; no firm D call. The V and J ends lost 5 bases and 6 bases respectively, with 12 bases between them. Germline V gene sequence: CDR1 LNHDA, CDR2 SQIVND (reference sequence). The CDR3 covers 13 residues. The CDR3 region is CASSPFVSDTQYF. CDR3 coding DNA: TGTGCCAGTAGTCCTTTTGTGTCCGATACGCAGTATTTT.

The J gene is TRBJ1-2, the V gene TRBV3-1 (or the pseudogene TRBV3-2); D call uncertain. Trimming stripped 0 bases from V and 6 bases from J, with 14 bases between. This CDR3 is built from 15 residues. The germline V gene encodes CDR1 LGHDT and CDR2 YNNKEL (reference sequence). The CDR3 DNA follows: TGTGCCAGCAGCCAAGAGCCTTGGGGTCGTGATGGCTACACCTTC. Protein sequence: CASSQEPWGRDGYTF.

The chain links TRBV29-1 to TRBJ1-5, with D uncertain. Germline-derived CDR1 and CDR2 are SQVTM and ANQGSEA. The CDR3 sequence is 12 residues long. Trimming shortened V by 4 bases and J by 3 bases, and 7 bases separated the two germline ends. The CDR3 DNA reads TGCAGCGTTGGGTCCAACAATCAGCCCCAGCATTTT. It yields the protein CSVGSNNQPQHF.

J is TRBJ1-1 and V is TRBV7-2; a weak D match, TRBD1 (6 bases). From germline, CDR1 is SGHTA and CDR2 FQGNSA. Trimming took 11 bases from V and 5 from J, leaving 18 bases between them. The CDR3 totals 13 residues. CDR3 bases: TGTGCCTCCTTATTCGGGGGCAGAACTGAAGCTTTCTTT. Translation gives CASLFGGRTEAFF.

This sequence joins TRBV5-4 and TRBJ1-2; TRBD1 agrees at 7 bases. Germline CDR1 is SGHNT and CDR2 is YYREEE (reference sequence). The CDR3 runs to 14 residues. Trimming removed 0 bases from V and 6 bases from J; junction bases left unmatched: 5. DNA of the CDR3: TGTGCCAGCAGCTTGGATGGACAGGCAGATGGCTACACCTTC. Amino acid sequence: CASSLDGQADGYTF.

The CDR3 nucleotides are TGTGCCAGCAGCCCGGACAGGGGAGAAAAACTGTTTTTT. Amino acids: CASSPDRGEKLFF. The chain links TRBV7-2 to TRBJ1-4; 9 bases fit TRBD1. The CDR3 spans 13 residues. Germline V gives CDR1 SGHTA, CDR2 FQGNSA. J gave up 8 bases and V 5 bases, and 3 bases lay outside the gene matches.

The chain is built from TRBV7-9 and TRBJ1-2; 7 nucleotides line up with TRBD1. The V segment lost 5 bases and the J segment 4 bases; nucleotides outside the gene matches: 7. The germline V gene encodes CDR1 SEHNR and CDR2 FQNEAQ (reference sequence). The CDR3 runs 14 residues. In DNA form, the CDR3 reads TGTGCCAGCAGCCCGAAGACAGGGATCTATGGCTACACCTTC. Translated, it gives CASSPKTGIYGYTF.

The rearrangement uses TRBV2 and TRBJ2-1; TRBD2 aligns across 12 bases. V was pared by 5 bases and J by 2 bases, with 4 bases of the junction left unmatched. The CDR3 totals 16 residues. CDR1 is SNHLY and CDR2 is FYNNEI in the germline V gene. Here the CDR3 reads CASSPLAGGPYNEQFF. Here the CDR3 DNA reads TGTGCCAGCAGTCCTCTAGCGGGAGGGCCCTACAATGAGCAGTTCTTC.

This clone was observed a single time. The J gene is TRBJ1-5, the V gene TRBV19, with D hard to call. The V gene lost 1 base and the J gene lost 3 bases, with 7 bases spanning the gap. Germline CDR1 LNHDA, CDR2 SQIVND (reference sequence). The CDR3 is 14 amino acids. CDR3 region: CASSIVQINQPQHF. CDR3 DNA sequence: TGTGCCAGTAGTATAGTGCAGATCAATCAGCCCCAGCATTTT.